This T cell receptor beta chain was recovered during a study of T cell repertoires in cytomegalovirus infection. Overall study context: In public TCR beta signatures, there were indications of both CMV infection and matching HLA type. Broader study findings: Clonotype analysis showed dominance of the ex vivo response by HLA-C-restricted CMV-specific TCR beta clonotypes. CMV carriers having the relevant HLA were flagged by cumulative public TCR beta family frequency.

The CDR3 sequence is 13 residues long. The germline V gene has CDR1 SGHVS and CDR2 FNYEAQ. Trimming removed 4 bases at V and 5 bases at J, with 8 bases between. Ten or more counts support this clonotype. What it recognizes is unknown. TCRdb re-derived calls from the reads in MiXCR, one entry per CDR3 protein. The sample lists 150,000 to 200,000 distinct CDR3 sequences, 14% occurring once. The sample consisted of PBMCs. This TCR was sampled from a human donor in good health (CMV status not recorded). Some clones in this sample may be carry-over from other donors' samples. The gene calls are TRBV7-6 and TRBJ2-2, with D perhaps TRBD1 (6 bases). CDR3 in DNA: TGTGCCAGCAGCTCTCAGGGGACCGGGGAGCTGTTTTTT. This translates into CASSSQGTGELFF.